This TCR beta chain was obtained from a study of T cell repertoires in cytomegalovirus infection. On the study more broadly: CMV infection and matching HLA type were both indicated by public TCR beta signatures.

This clonotype was picked up a small number of times. The CDR3 loop spans 13 amino acids. The V gene lost 4 bases and the J gene lost 3 bases, with 9 bases spanning the gap. A single record per CDR3 protein comes from TCRdb applying MiXCR to the reads. Of some 300,000 distinct CDR3 sequences in the sample, roughly an eighth were seen once. This chain links TRBV12-3 or TRBV12-4 with TRBJ1-1; tentatively, D is TRBD1 (5 bases). The specimen was PBMCs. The clonotype comes from a human donor in good health (CMV status not recorded). Some clones in this sample may be carry-over from other donors' samples. CDR3 region: CASSSRGDTEAFF. In nucleotides, the CDR3 is TGTGCCAGCAGTTCACGGGGGGACACTGAAGCTTTCTTT.